This TCR beta chain was observed in a study of cytomegalovirus exposure and HLA in healthy donors. General study findings and limits: It was only CMV serostatus that was available as immune exposure information. Sequences of the TCR beta chain were said to predict the HLA-A and HLA-B alleles of most subjects accurately. DRB1 showed the most TCR associations and HLA-C the fewest in a later analysis, as rates varied by HLA locus.

The PCR contained 60 Vbeta and 13 Jbeta primers. The table came from immunoSEQ multiplex PCR; TCRdb's copy has only in-frame clones and leaves some out. The sample lists approximately 130,000 clones; 70% to 85% were seen once. Healthy bone marrow donors made up the cohort. Notes on this clone: Its specificity is not known.

The clonotype was recovered from a boy younger than 18 in good health and CMV-seronegative. The sequencing input was PBMCs.

This chain's CDR3 is CASSLDSVYNEQFF. CDR3 sequence (DNA): TGCGCCAGCAGCTTAGATAGCGTCTACAATGAGCAGTTCTTC. The chain has TRBV5-1 and TRBJ2-1; maybe TRBD2 (5 bases). Per germline, CDR1 SGHRS and CDR2 YFSETQ. The V end lost 2 bases, the J end lost 3 bases, and 9 bases lay between the germline ends. This CDR3 region has 14 residues.